This TCR beta chain was documented in a study of T cell responses to AZD1222 COVID-19 vaccine. Background on the study: Analysis merged second doses at about 4 or about 12 weeks.

Using immunoSEQ multiplex PCR, the repertoire was profiled, and TCRdb retains in-frame clones only, with some absent. The data show some 120,000 clones, roughly 88% seen once. This CDR3 has 14 residues. CDR1 and CDR2 from the germline V gene are SGHNT and YENEEA. With 0 bases removed from V and 4 bases from J, the gap between germline ends came to 9 bases. This clone occurred once. The specimen was peripheral blood, collected on day 0 of AZD1222 vaccination. The chain recombines TRBV11-3 with TRBJ1-1; D remains ambiguous. The clonotype originates from an adult in good health. CDR3: CASSLDSGSTEAFF. CDR3 in DNA: TGTGCCAGCAGCTTAGACAGCGGAAGCACTGAAGCTTTCTTT.